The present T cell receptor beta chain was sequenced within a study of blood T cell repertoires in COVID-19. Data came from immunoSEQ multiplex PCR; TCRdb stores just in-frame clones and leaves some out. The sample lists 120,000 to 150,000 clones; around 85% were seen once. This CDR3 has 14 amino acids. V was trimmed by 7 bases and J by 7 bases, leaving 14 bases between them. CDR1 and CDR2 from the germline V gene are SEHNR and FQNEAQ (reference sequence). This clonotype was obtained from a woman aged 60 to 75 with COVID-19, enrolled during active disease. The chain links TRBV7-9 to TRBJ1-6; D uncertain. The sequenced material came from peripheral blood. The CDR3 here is CASTTEVGNSPLHF. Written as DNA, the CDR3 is TGTGCCAGCACCACCGAGGTAGGAAATTCACCCCTCCACTTT.